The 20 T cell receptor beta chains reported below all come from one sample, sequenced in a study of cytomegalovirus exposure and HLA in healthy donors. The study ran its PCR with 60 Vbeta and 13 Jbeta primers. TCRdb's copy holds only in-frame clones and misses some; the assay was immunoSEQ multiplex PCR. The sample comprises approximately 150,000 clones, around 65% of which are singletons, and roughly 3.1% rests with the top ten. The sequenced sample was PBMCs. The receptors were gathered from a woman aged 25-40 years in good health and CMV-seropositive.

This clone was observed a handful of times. The CDR3 sequence is CASSYRASHNEQFF. The CDR3 DNA sequence: TGTGCCAGCAGTTACAGGGCTAGCCACAATGAGCAGTTCTTC. This chain joins TRBV6-6 and TRBJ2-1; D is perhaps TRBD2 (5 bases). Germline CDR1 is MNHNY and CDR2 is SVGAGI (reference sequence). This CDR3 comprises 14 residues. V gave up 2 bases and J gave up 5 bases, with 10 bases separating them.

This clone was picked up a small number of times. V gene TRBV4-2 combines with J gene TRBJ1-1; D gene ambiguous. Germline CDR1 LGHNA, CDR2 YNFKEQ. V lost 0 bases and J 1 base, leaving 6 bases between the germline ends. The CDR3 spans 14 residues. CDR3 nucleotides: TGTGCCAGCAGCCAAGACAGAAAGAACACTGAAGCTTTCTTT. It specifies CASSQDRKNTEAFF.

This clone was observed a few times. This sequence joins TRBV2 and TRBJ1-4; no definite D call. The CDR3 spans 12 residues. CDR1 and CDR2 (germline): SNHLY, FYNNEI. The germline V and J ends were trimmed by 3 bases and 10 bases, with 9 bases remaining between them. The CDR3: CASSEQARKLFF. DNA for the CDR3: TGTGCCAGCAGTGAGCAGGCCAGAAAACTGTTTTTT.

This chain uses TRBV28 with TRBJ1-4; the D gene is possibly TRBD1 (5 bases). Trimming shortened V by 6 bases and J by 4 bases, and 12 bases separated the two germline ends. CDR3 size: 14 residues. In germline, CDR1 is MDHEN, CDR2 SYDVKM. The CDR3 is CASRPHRSNEKLFF. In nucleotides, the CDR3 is TGTGCCAGCAGACCACACAGGAGTAATGAAAAACTGTTTTTT.

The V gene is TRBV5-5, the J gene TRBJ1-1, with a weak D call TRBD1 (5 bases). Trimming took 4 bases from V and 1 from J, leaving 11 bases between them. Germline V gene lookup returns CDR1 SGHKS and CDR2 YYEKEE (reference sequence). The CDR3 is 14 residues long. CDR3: CASSRIDRNTEAFF. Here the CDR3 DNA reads TGTGCCAGCAGCCGAATTGACAGGAACACTGAAGCTTTCTTT. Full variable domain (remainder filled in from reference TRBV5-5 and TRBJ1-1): DAGVTQSPTHLIKTRGQQVTLRCSPISGHKSVSWYQQVLGQGPQFIFQYYEKEERGRGNFPDRFSARQFPNYSSELNVNALLLGDSALYLCASSRIDRNTEAFFGQGTRLTVV.

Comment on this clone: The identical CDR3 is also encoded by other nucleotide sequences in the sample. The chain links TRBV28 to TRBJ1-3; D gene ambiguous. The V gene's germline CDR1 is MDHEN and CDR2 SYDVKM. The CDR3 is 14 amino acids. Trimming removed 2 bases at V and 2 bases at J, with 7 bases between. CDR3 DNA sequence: TGTGCCAGCAGTTTAACGGGAGCTGGAAACACCATATATTTT. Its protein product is CASSLTGAGNTIYF.

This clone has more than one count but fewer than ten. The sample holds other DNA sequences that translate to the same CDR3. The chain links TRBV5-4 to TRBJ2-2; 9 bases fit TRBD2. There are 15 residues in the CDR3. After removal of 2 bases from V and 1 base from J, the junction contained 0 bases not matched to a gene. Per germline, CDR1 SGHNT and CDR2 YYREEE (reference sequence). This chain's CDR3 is CASSLLAGNTGELFF. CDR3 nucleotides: TGTGCCAGCAGCTTACTAGCGGGGAACACCGGGGAGCTGTTTTTT.

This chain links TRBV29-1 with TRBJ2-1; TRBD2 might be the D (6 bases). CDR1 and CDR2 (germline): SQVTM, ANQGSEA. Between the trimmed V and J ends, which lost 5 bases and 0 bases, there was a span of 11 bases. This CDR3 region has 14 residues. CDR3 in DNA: TGCAGCGTTCCTGCGGGAAGCTCCTACAATGAGCAGTTCTTC. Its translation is CSVPAGSSYNEQFF.

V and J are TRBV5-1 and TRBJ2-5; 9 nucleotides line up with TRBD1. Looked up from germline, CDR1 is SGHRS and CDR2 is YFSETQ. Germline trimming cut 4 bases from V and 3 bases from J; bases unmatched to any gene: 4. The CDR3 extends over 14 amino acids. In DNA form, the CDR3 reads TGCGCCAGCAGCGGACAGGGGACTGAAGAGACCCAGTACTTC. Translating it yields CASSGQGTEETQYF.

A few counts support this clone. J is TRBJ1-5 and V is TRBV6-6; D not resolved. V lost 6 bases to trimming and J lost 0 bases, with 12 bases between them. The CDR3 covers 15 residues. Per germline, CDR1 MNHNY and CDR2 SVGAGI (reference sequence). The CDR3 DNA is TGTGCCAGCAGCCCAGACTTTAATAGCAATCAGCCCCAGCATTTT. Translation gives CASSPDFNSNQPQHF.

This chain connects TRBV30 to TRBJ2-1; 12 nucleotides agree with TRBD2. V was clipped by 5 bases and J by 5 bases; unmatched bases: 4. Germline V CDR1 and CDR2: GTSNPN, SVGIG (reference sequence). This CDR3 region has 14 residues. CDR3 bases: TGTGCCTGGGGACTAGCGGGATGGGACAATGAGCAGTTCTTC. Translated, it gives CAWGLAGWDNEQFF.

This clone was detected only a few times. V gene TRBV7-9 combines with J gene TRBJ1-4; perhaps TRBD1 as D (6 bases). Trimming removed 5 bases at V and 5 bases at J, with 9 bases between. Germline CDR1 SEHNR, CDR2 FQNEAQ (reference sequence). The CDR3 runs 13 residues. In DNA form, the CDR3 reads TGTGCCAGCAGCCGCGGACAGAATGAAAAACTGTTTTTT. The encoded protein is CASSRGQNEKLFF.

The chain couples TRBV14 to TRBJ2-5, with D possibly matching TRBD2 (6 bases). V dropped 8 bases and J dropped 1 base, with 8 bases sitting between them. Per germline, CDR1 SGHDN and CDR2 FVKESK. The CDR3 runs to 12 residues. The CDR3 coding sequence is TGTGCCAGCGGGGGGATCCAAGAGACCCAGTACTTC. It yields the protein CASGGIQETQYF.

The CDR3 nucleotides read TGTGCCAGTGACCAGGCTAGCGGGGGGTACAATGAGCAGTTCTTC. The encoded protein is CASDQASGGYNEQFF. The rearrangement joins TRBV19 to TRBJ2-1; 11 nucleotides line up with TRBD2. Trimming took 8 bases from V and 4 from J; bases not matched to a gene: 7. Germline CDR1 reads LNHDA; CDR2 reads SQIVND (reference sequence). The CDR3 spans 15 residues.

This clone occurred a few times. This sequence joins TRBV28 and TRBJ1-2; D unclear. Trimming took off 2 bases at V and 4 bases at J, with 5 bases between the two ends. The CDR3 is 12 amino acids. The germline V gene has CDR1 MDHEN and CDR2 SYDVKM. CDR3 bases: TGTGCCAGCAGTTTAGAGGGCTATGGCTACACCTTC. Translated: CASSLEGYGYTF.

In DNA, the CDR3 is TGTGCCAGCAGCTTTTCCAGGGGAGACGCAGATACGCAGTATTTT. It yields the protein CASSFSRGDADTQYF. The chain couples TRBV7-7 to TRBJ2-3; D may be TRBD1 (6 bases). Trimming removed 3 bases at V and 4 bases at J, with 14 bases between. The CDR3 extends over 15 amino acids. Per the germline V gene, CDR1 is SSHAT and CDR2 is FNYEAQ (reference sequence).

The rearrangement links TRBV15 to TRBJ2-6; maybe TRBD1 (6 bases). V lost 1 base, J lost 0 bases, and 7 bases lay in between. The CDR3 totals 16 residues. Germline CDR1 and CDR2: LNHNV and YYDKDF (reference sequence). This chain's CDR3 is CATSRGTVSGANVLTF. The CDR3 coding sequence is TGTGCCACCAGCAGAGGGACAGTCTCTGGGGCCAACGTCCTGACTTTC. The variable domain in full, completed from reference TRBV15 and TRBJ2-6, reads DAMVIQNPRYQVTQFGKPVTLSCSQTLNHNVMYWYQQKSSQAPKLLFHYYDKDFNNEADTPDNFQSRRPNTSFCFLDIRSPGLGDTAMYLCATSRGTVSGANVLTFGAGSRLTVL.

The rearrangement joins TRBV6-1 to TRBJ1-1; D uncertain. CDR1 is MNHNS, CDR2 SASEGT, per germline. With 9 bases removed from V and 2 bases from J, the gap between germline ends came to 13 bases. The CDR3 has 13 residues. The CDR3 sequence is CASCTRDNTEAFF. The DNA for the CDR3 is TGTGCCAGTTGCACCCGGGATAACACTGAAGCTTTCTTT.

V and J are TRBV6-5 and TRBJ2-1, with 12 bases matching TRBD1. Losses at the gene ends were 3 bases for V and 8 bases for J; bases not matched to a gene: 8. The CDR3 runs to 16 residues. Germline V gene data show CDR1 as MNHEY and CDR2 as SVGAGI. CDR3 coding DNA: TGTGCCAGCAGTTATACTCCGGGACAGGGGGCCGATGAGCAGTTCTTC. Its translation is CASSYTPGQGADEQFF.

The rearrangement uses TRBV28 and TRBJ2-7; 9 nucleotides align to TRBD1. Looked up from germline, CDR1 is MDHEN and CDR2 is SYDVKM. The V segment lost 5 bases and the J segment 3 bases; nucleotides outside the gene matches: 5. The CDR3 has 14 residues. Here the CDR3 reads CASSTTDRGYEQYF. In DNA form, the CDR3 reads TGTGCCAGCAGTACGACGGACAGGGGCTACGAGCAGTACTTC.